Listed below are T cell receptor beta chains from one sample, sequenced in a study of metastatic and nonmetastatic thyroid tumors. TCRdb called clones again from the PCR reads with MiXCR. The data show around 44,000 clones, around 28% seen once. The sample consisted of blood. The receptor source for this set is a male donor with papillary thyroid cancer or a benign thyroid nodule (not recorded which). Some clones in this sample may be carry-over from other donors' samples. Both conserved end residues are part of each CDR3. The order of the fields is clone size, D gene, J gene, V gene, CDR3 DNA, CDR3 protein. A D gene is named only where the DNA matches it firmly. Only part of the rows carry a size: once, few, many, or a class if the clone is expanded.

few | . | TRBJ1-5 | TRBV6-6 | TGTGCCAGCAGTCCCCACACGGGAGCGGGGCATAGCAATCAGCCCAAGCATTTT | CASSPHTGAGHSNQPKHF
. | . | TRBJ2-7 | TRBV5-1 | TGCGCCAGCATCTTGTATGGGGGACATCTCTACGAGCAGTACTTC | CASILYGGHLYEQYF
few | . | TRBJ2-1 | TRBV6-1 | TGTGCCAGCAAGTTGAAAAACAGGAGTAATGAGCAGTTCTTC | CASKLKNRSNEQFF
many | . | TRBJ2-1 | TRBV19 | TGTGCCAGTAGTCTGACAGGTGGTGAGCAGTTCTTC | CASSLTGGEQFF
many | . | TRBJ2-6 | TRBV5-1 | TGCGCCAGTCAAGACACGTCTGGGGCCAACGTCCTGACTTTC | CASQDTSGANVLTF
many | . | TRBJ1-3 | TRBV4-1 | TGCGCCAGCAGCCAGAGGGGGAAGGGGAGCTCTGGAAACACCATATATTTT | CASSQRGKGSSGNTIYF
. | TRBD1 | TRBJ1-1 | TRBV5-1 | TGCGCCAGCATCGGTGGACAGGTCTTGAGTACTGAAGCTTTCTTT | CASIGGQVLSTEAFF
few | . | TRBJ2-7 | TRBV19 | TGTGCCAGTAGTATGCCAGGGTTGACCTACGAGCAGTACTTC | CASSMPGLTYEQYF
. | . | TRBJ1-5 | TRBV19 | TGTGCCAGTAGTAGGGGGAGCAATCAGCCCCAGCATTTT | CASSRGSNQPQHF
medium-sized | . | TRBJ2-1 | TRBV18 | TGTGCCAGCTCACCACCGGGAGGTTCGATTCCCTACAATGAGCAGTTCTTC | CASSPPGGSIPYNEQFF
many | . | TRBJ2-5 | TRBV19 | TGTGCCAGTGGGGAGGGGGGGGCCCGAGAGACCCAGTACTTC | CASGEGGARETQYF
. | . | TRBJ2-7 | TRBV6-1 | TGTGCCAGCAGTGAGACGGCGGGCACCTCCTACAAGCACTACTTC | CASSETAGTSYKHYF
medium-sized | . | TRBJ1-1 | TRBV20-1 | TGCAGTGCTAGAGATGGGGAAAACACTGAAGCTTTCTTT | CSARDGENTEAFF
many | . | TRBJ1-5 | TRBV9 | TGTGCCAGCAGCTCGACGGGGGGAAATCAGCCCCAGCATTTT | CASSSTGGNQPQHF
. | . | TRBJ2-2 | TRBV19 | TGTGCCAGTAGTAACTACGCCGGGACCTTGTCGGCCGGGGAGCTGTTTTTT | CASSNYAGTLSAGELFF
. | . | TRBJ1-5 | TRBV20-1 | TGCAGTGCTGGGGCCTCGACAGGTGGGCAGCCCCAGCATTTT | CSAGASTGGQPQHF
many | TRBD1 | TRBJ2-5 | TRBV20-1 | TGCAGTGCTAGACTAATCTATACGATCCGGGACAGCCCCAAGGAGACCCAGTACTTC | CSARLIYTIRDSPKETQYF
. | . | TRBJ2-7 | TRBV6-1 | TGTGCCAGCAGTGAAGTCTCCACCTACGAGCAGTACTTC | CASSEVSTYEQYF
medium-sized | . | TRBJ1-2 | TRBV27 | TGTGCCAGCAGAGGCGTAGGTGCAGGTGGCTACACCTTC | CASRGVGAGGYTF
many | . | TRBJ2-3 | TRBV30 | TGTGCCTCCTCTCTCAACACAGATACGCAGTATTTT | CASSLNTDTQYF
. | . | TRBJ1-3 | TRBV9 | TGTGCCAGCAGCGTAGGTCCCCTCCAGGGGCTAGGGTCTGGACACACAATAAATTTT | CASSVGPLQGLGSGHTINF
few | TRBD1 | TRBJ2-7 | TRBV6-1 | TGTGCCAGTAGGGGGACCCGGGACAGGGATATCGACGAGAAGTACTTC | CASRGTRDRDIDEKYF
few | TRBD1 | TRBJ2-7 | TRBV5-1 | TGCGCCAGCAGCGGACAGGGGTCTACCTACGAGCAGTACTTC | CASSGQGSTYEQYF
. | . | TRBJ1-2 | TRBV20-1 | TGCAGTGCCTGGGGAGTGTACAGGGACTCTAGAGGCTACACCTTC | CSAWGVYRDSRGYTF
many | TRBD1 | TRBJ1-1 | TRBV19 | TGTGCCAGTCAATCCCGGGACAGGGGTTTGAGAGCTGAAGCTTTCTTT | CASQSRDRGLRAEAFF
many | TRBD2 | TRBJ2-2 | TRBV6-6 | TGTGCCAGCAGTTACTCGAAGATAGCGGGAGTTTATCCAGAAACCGGGGAGCTGTTTTTT | CASSYSKIAGVYPETGELFF
. | . | TRBJ1-1 | TRBV11-2 | TGTGGCAGCAGCTTAACCAAAGACTACCGGGACCGGCATGAAGCTTTCTTT | CGSSLTKDYRDRHEAFF
medium-sized | TRBD1 | TRBJ1-2 | TRBV7-2 | TGTGCCAGCACCGCACCAGGACAGGGGGCATCTGGCTATGGCTACACCTTC | CASTAPGQGASGYGYTF
. | . | TRBJ2-5 | TRBV28 | TGTGCCAGCCGTTTGGGTCCTCAAGAGACCCAGTACTTC | CASRLGPQETQYF
. | . | TRBJ2-2 | TRBV12-3/TRBV12-4 | TGCGCCAGCAGCCATGGAGCCGTGGAGCTGTTTTTT | CASSHGAVELFF
. | TRBD2 | TRBJ2-1 | TRBV11-3 | TGTGCCAGCAGCACCCGGACTAGCGACAGATACAATGAGCAGTTCTTC | CASSTRTSDRYNEQFF
many | TRBD1 | TRBJ1-6 | TRBV2 | TGTGCCAGCAGTCGGGGAGACAGGGTGAGGTCACCCCTCCACTTT | CASSRGDRVRSPLHF
medium-sized | . | TRBJ1-1 | TRBV9 | TGTGCCAGCAGCGGTGGGGGGGGGAGGAACACTGAAGCTTTCTTT | CASSGGGGRNTEAFF
. | . | TRBJ1-5 | TRBV19 | TGTGCCAGTAGTATTTCGGTCTATCAGCCCCAGCATTTT | CASSISVYQPQHF
many | . | TRBJ1-2 | TRBV7-8 | TGTGCCAGCAGCTTAGCTGAGGCTACACCTTATGGCTACACCTTC | CASSLAEATPYGYTF
. | TRBD2 | TRBJ2-2 | TRBV20-1 | TGCAGTGCTAGAGCACGGAAGCGGGAGCCAACGAACACCGGGGAGCTGTTTTTT | CSARARKREPTNTGELFF
. | . | TRBJ2-7 | TRBV20-1 | TGCAGTGCTAGGACTAGCTCCTACGAGCAGTACTTC | CSARTSSYEQYF
few | . | TRBJ2-7 | TRBV5-1 | TGCGCCAGCAGCTTGGGGGGGAGTACCTACGAGCAGTACTTC | CASSLGGSTYEQYF
. | . | TRBJ2-7 | TRBV2 | TGTGCCAGCATCCGAGGGGTGGGGGGCCTATCCACCTACGAGCAGTACTTC | CASIRGVGGLSTYEQYF
. | TRBD2 | TRBJ2-3 | TRBV2 | TGTGCCAGCAGGGCTAGCGGTGGAGATACGCAGTATTTT | CASRASGGDTQYF
. | . | TRBJ2-1 | TRBV10-1 | TGCGCCAACAGCGTGGGAAAGGGGGGCGGTGAGCAGTTCTTC | CANSVGKGGGEQFF